Shown below are 30 T cell receptor beta chains from a single sample sequenced in a study of cytotoxic CD8 clonotypes in ibrutinib-treated CLL. Libraries were prepared by immunoSEQ multiplex PCR; TCRdb keeps only in-frame clonotypes and omits some of them. The sample lists approximately 45,000 clones, 60% to 80% occurring once. Material: PBMCs, obtained after 12 months of ibrutinib treatment. These receptors were obtained from a human donor with chronic lymphocytic leukemia.

The genes are TRBV5-1 and TRBJ2-7, with D perhaps TRBD2 (7 bases). The germline CDR1 and CDR2 sequences are SGHRS and YFSETQ. V was pared by 3 bases and J by 3 bases, with 13 bases between. The CDR3 is 14 residues long. CDR3 bases: TGCGCCAGCAGCTCGAACAGGGAGGGCTACGAGCAGTACTTC. This gives the protein CASSSNREGYEQYF. Together with reference TRBV5-1 and TRBJ2-7, the CDR3 gives the full variable domain: KAGVTQTPRYLIKTRGQQVTLSCSPISGHRSVSWYQQTPGQGLQFLFEYFSETQRNKGNFPGRFSGRQFSNSRSEMNVSTLELGDSALYLCASSSNREGYEQYFGPGTRLTVT.

This chain connects TRBV4-1 to TRBJ1-2; no firm D call. The CDR3 runs to 14 residues. Germline CDR1 MGHRA, CDR2 YSYEKL. Trimming shortened V by 1 base and J by 2 bases, and 8 bases separated the two germline ends. The DNA of the CDR3 is TGCGCCAGCAGCCAAGGCCGTGTCAACTATGGCTACACCTTC. As protein: CASSQGRVNYGYTF.

The rearrangement uses TRBV18 and TRBJ1-5; D might be TRBD1 (6 bases). Germline lookup yields CDR1 KGHSH and CDR2 LQKENI. The CDR3 runs to 16 residues. V was shortened by 2 bases and J by 3 bases, with 14 bases between the two germline ends. The CDR3 DNA sequence: TGTGCCAGCTCACCAGCTAGGACAGCTGACAATCAGCCCCAGCATTTT. It is translated as CASSPARTADNQPQHF.

The chain couples TRBV4-1 to TRBJ2-7; D is possibly TRBD1 (5 bases). This CDR3 comprises 16 residues. CDR1 and CDR2 (germline): MGHRA, YSYEKL. V was shortened by 6 bases and J by 4 bases, with 22 bases between the two germline ends. The CDR3 DNA is TGCGCCAGCAGGGAAAGGGCAGGACAAGGGGCTTACGAGCAGTACTTC. Translated: CASRERAGQGAYEQYF.

This chain joins TRBV7-9 and TRBJ2-7, with D possibly called TRBD1 or TRBD2 (5 bases each). V lost 8 bases, J lost 2 bases, and 7 bases lay in between. The CDR3 is made up of 11 amino acids. CDR1 and CDR2 from the germline V gene are SEHNR and FQNEAQ (reference sequence). CDR3 region: CASRGAYEQYF. CDR3 sequence (DNA): TGTGCCAGCCGGGGCGCCTACGAGCAGTACTTC.

The V and J genes are TRBV2 and TRBJ1-5; D is possibly TRBD1 (5 bases). This CDR3 has 14 amino acids. CDR1 and CDR2 from the germline V gene are SNHLY and FYNNEI. V lost 7 bases, J lost 8 bases, and 18 bases lay in between. CDR3 protein: CASTPGTVAEPQHF. The CDR3 nucleotides are TGTGCCAGCACTCCTGGGACGGTAGCTGAGCCCCAGCATTTT.

The gene calls are TRBV19 and TRBJ2-5; TRBD2 matches 10 bases. The CDR3 loop spans 15 amino acids. V dropped 7 bases and J dropped 2; count of bases not matched to a gene: 7. Germline-derived CDR1 and CDR2 are LNHDA and SQIVND (reference sequence). CDR3 nucleotides: TGTGCCAGTACCACTACTAGCGGGATACAAGAGACCCAGTACTTC. Encoded protein: CASTTTSGIQETQYF.

The genes are TRBV11-2 and TRBJ2-7; 9 nucleotides align to TRBD1. The J segment lost 6 bases and the V segment lost 4 bases, leaving 13 bases of the junction unmatched. The germline V gene encodes CDR1 SGHAT and CDR2 FQNNGV. The CDR3 totals 16 residues. CDR3 nucleotide sequence: TGTGCCAGCAGCTCGAACCGGGACAGGGAATTTGGCGAGCAGTACTTC. Its translation is CASSSNRDREFGEQYF.

The V and J genes are TRBV15 and TRBJ1-3, with TRBD1 identical over 7 bases. Germline values: CDR1 LNHNV, CDR2 YYDKDF (reference sequence). The V segment lost 2 bases and the J segment 3 bases; nucleotides outside the gene matches: 7. This CDR3 has 16 amino acids. The CDR3 loop reads CATSRLRDSRGNTIYF. CDR3 nucleotides: TGTGCCACCAGCAGATTACGGGACAGCCGTGGAAACACCATATATTTT.

The CDR3 reads CASSPGHQPQHF. The CDR3 bases are TGTGCCAGCTCGCCGGGCCACCAGCCCCAGCATTTT. This rearrangement joins TRBV18 to TRBJ1-5; D not certain. Germline CDR1 is KGHSH and CDR2 is LQKENI. CDR3 length: 12 amino acids. The germline V and J ends were trimmed by 6 bases and 7 bases, with 10 bases remaining between them.

The chain uses TRBV18 and TRBJ1-3; D is undetermined. This CDR3 is built from 14 residues. V was shortened by 6 bases and J by 0 bases, with 9 bases between the two germline ends. Germline V gene sequence: CDR1 KGHSH, CDR2 LQKENI. The CDR3 reads CASSPVVSGNTIYF. CDR3 DNA sequence: TGTGCCAGCTCCCCGGTCGTCTCTGGAAACACCATATATTTT.

This clone was counted a few times. V and J are TRBV6-5 and TRBJ1-2; D may be TRBD1 (5 bases). CDR1 is MNHEY and CDR2 is SVGAGI in the germline V gene. V was clipped by 2 bases and J by 6 bases, with 13 bases between them. The CDR3 is 14 residues long. CDR3 amino acids: CASSYGGEGNGYTF. CDR3 in DNA: TGTGCCAGCAGTTACGGGGGAGAGGGGAATGGCTACACCTTC.

V is TRBV14 and J is TRBJ1-1, with unresolved D. The CDR3 extends over 16 amino acids. V shed 1 base and J shed 10 bases, with 22 bases lying between them. Germline CDR1 is SGHDN and CDR2 is FVKESK. The CDR3 bases are TGTGCCAGCAGCCAAGTAAAGCCGGACGGCTCTTCGGTAGCTTTCTTT. Its translation is CASSQVKPDGSSVAFF.

This chain joins TRBV7-6 and TRBJ1-5; D is unclear. V lost 1 base and J lost 6, with 4 bases in between. This CDR3 spans 12 amino acids. In germline, CDR1 is SGHVS, CDR2 FNYEAQ. The CDR3 DNA sequence: TGTGCCAGCAGCTTAGTGGGTCAGCCCCAGCATTTT. Encoded protein: CASSLVGQPQHF. The entire variable domain, with the rest obtained from reference TRBV7-6 and TRBJ1-5, is as follows: GAGVSQSPRYKVTKRGQDVALRCDPISGHVSLYWYRQALGQGPEFLTYFNYEAQQDKSGLPNDRFSAERPEGSISTLTIQRTEQRDSAMYRCASSLVGQPQHFGDGTRLSIL.

The chain joins TRBV5-1 to TRBJ1-1; no clear D gene. This CDR3 comprises 16 residues. Trimming took 0 bases from V and 1 from J, leaving 13 bases between them. Looked up from germline, CDR1 is SGHRS and CDR2 is YFSETQ. The CDR3 sequence is CASSLANGRRNTEAFF. The CDR3, as DNA: TGCGCCAGCAGCTTGGCCAACGGACGGAGGAACACTGAAGCTTTCTTT.

CDR3 residues: CASSREPQGAYGNTIYF. The DNA for the CDR3 is TGTGCCAGCAGCCGAGAACCCCAGGGGGCTTATGGAAACACCATATATTTT. V gene TRBV9 combines with J gene TRBJ1-3; TRBD1 aligns across 8 bases. V trimming: 4 bases; J trimming: 3 bases; junction bases outside the gene matches: 12. CDR1 and CDR2 from the germline V gene are SGDLS and YYNGEE. This CDR3 is 17 amino acids long.

The chain recombines TRBV11-3 with TRBJ2-5; 8 positions match TRBD1. V shed 2 bases, J shed 1 base, and the junction held 3 bases outside the gene matches. Germline-derived CDR1 and CDR2 are SGHNT and YENEEA. CDR3 length: 15 residues. CDR3 bases: TGTGCCAGCAGCTTACGGCAGGGGGCCCAAGAGACCCAGTACTTC. This translates into CASSLRQGAQETQYF.

The V and J genes are TRBV5-1 and TRBJ2-7; TRBD2 matches at 7 bases. CDR1 is SGHRS and CDR2 is YFSETQ in the germline V gene. The CDR3 has 15 residues. J lost 3 bases, V lost 4 bases, and 10 bases had no gene match. This CDR3 reads CASSSSGGGNYEQYF. The CDR3, as DNA: TGCGCCAGCAGCAGTTCCGGCGGGGGAAACTACGAGCAGTACTTC.

The chain couples TRBV5-1 to TRBJ1-2; TRBD1 matches 8 bases. Germline trimming cut 4 bases from V and 4 bases from J; bases unmatched to any gene: 6. Germline CDR1 reads SGHRS; CDR2 reads YFSETQ. The CDR3 is 14 residues long. CDR3 DNA: TGCGCCAGCAGCGCGGACAGGGCAGTCTATGGCTACACCTTC. Protein sequence: CASSADRAVYGYTF.

The chain has TRBV28 and TRBJ1-1; maybe TRBD1 (5 bases). This CDR3 comprises 18 residues. Germline V gene lookup returns CDR1 MDHEN and CDR2 SYDVKM. V dropped 3 bases and J dropped 6 bases, with 26 bases sitting between them. The CDR3 spells CASSFHPGRETVSAEAFF. DNA for the CDR3: TGTGCCAGCAGTTTCCACCCGGGCAGGGAGACGGTTAGCGCTGAAGCTTTCTTT.

In its sample, this clone was seen a few times. V usage is TRBV20-1 and J usage is TRBJ1-2; D gene uncertain. The CDR3 covers 9 residues. The ends were cut back, 6 bases at V and 5 bases at J, with 4 bases in the middle. Germline assignment: CDR1 DFQATT and CDR2 SNEGSKA (reference sequence). CDR3 region: CSAKYGYTF. The CDR3 DNA follows: TGCAGTGCCAAATATGGCTACACCTTC.

The sample holds one count of this clone. V and J are TRBV19 and TRBJ1-3, with D perhaps TRBD1 (6 bases). Germline V lookup: CDR1 LNHDA, CDR2 SQIVND (reference sequence). V was pared by 3 bases and J by 2 bases, with 20 bases between. This CDR3 contains 18 residues. CDR3 sequence reads: CASSMSQGNFWPGNTIYF. CDR3 coding DNA: TGTGCCAGTAGTATGTCACAGGGTAATTTTTGGCCTGGAAACACCATATATTTT.

V usage is TRBV7-9 and J usage is TRBJ1-2; D remains ambiguous. This CDR3 has 14 amino acids. The V and J ends lost 2 bases and 7 bases respectively, with 14 bases between them. From germline, CDR1 is SEHNR and CDR2 FQNEAQ (reference sequence). The CDR3 region has the DNA TGTGCCAGCAGCTTATTGGGGTCTAGGAGTGGCTACACCTTC. Protein product: CASSLLGSRSGYTF.

V gene TRBV7-9 combines with J gene TRBJ1-1, with a weak D call TRBD1 (6 bases). CDR1 SEHNR and CDR2 FQNEAQ come from the germline V gene (reference sequence). This CDR3 comprises 15 residues. V lost 3 bases and J 1 base, leaving 12 bases between the germline ends. The CDR3 bases are TGTGCCAGCAGCTTTACAGGGTTGGAGAACACTGAAGCTTTCTTT. Translation: CASSFTGLENTEAFF.

This chain connects TRBV7-2 to TRBJ1-3; no definite D call. Germline CDR1 and CDR2: SGHTA and FQGNSA. The V gene lost 1 base and the J gene lost 2 bases, with 6 bases spanning the gap. The CDR3 runs to 14 residues. The CDR3 nucleotides read TGTGCCAGCAGCTTAGGCAGTCCTGGAAACACCATATATTTT. This translates into CASSLGSPGNTIYF.

The V gene is TRBV4-1, the J gene TRBJ1-2; D remains ambiguous. CDR3 length equals 19 residues. V dropped 1 base and J dropped 0 bases, with 21 bases sitting between them. CDR1 is MGHRA, CDR2 YSYEKL, per germline. The CDR3 DNA reads as TGCGCCAGCAGCCAAGTCCCCGAGGGTGGAGGTTTCCCTAACTATGGCTACACCTTC. Its translation is CASSQVPEGGGFPNYGYTF.

The chain employs TRBV7-3 and TRBJ2-2; possible D gene TRBD2, 5 bases. V was shortened by 1 base and J by 2 bases, with 8 bases between the two germline ends. The CDR3 spans 15 residues. CDR1 is SGHTA, CDR2 FQGTGA, per germline. The CDR3 here is CASSLISANTGELFF. The CDR3 DNA is TGTGCCAGCAGCTTAATTAGCGCAAACACCGGGGAGCTGTTTTTT.

The chain uses TRBV2 and TRBJ2-5; D is unclear. There are 15 residues in the CDR3. The germline CDR1 and CDR2 sequences are SNHLY and FYNNEI. The V gene lost 3 bases and the J gene lost 0 bases, with 11 bases spanning the gap. CDR3 coding DNA: TGTGCCAGCAGTGAGGCTACCTCGTACCAAGAGACCCAGTACTTC. Amino acid sequence: CASSEATSYQETQYF.

In this sample, this clone turned up a few times. V usage is TRBV7-2 and J usage is TRBJ2-7; TRBD1 might be the D (6 bases). Germline CDR1 is SGHTA and CDR2 is FQGNSA. This CDR3 is built from 15 residues. Trimming left V 4 bases short and J 3 bases short, with 16 bases between. Here the CDR3 reads CASSSGQLGDYEQYF. The DNA of the CDR3 is TGTGCCAGCAGCTCCGGACAGTTGGGGGACTACGAGCAGTACTTC.

This chain connects TRBV10-3 to TRBJ1-3, with D hard to call. The CDR3 contains 12 residues. The germline V gene has CDR1 ENHRY and CDR2 SYGVKD. Trimming took 3 bases from V and 0 from J, leaving 0 bases between them. The CDR3, as DNA: TGTGCCATCAGTGACTCTGGAAACACCATATATTTT. Its protein product is CAISDSGNTIYF.